What follows is one T cell receptor beta chain and its context. The CDR3 is 14 amino acids. V was clipped by 8 bases and J by 7 bases, with 17 bases between them. Germline V lookup: CDR1 LGHDT, CDR2 YNNKEL (reference sequence). Source study methods: The assay estimated nucleated cells by amplifying reference gene primers. Sequencing used immunoSEQ multiplex PCR; TCRdb keeps in-frame clones, though not all of them. Clonal size and the V and J genes are those of that table, whereas D and trimming came from the DNA. The profile shows 120,000 or so clones, under 80% of them singletons. The data stem from a study of blood T cell repertoires in COVID-19. Turning to the study itself: COVID-19 samples collected from the United States, Italy and Spain covered acute and convalescent phases.

Specimen: peripheral blood. The sequence came from a man between 45 and 60 years old with acute or convalescent COVID-19. This chain joins TRBV3-1 (or the pseudogene TRBV3-2) and TRBJ2-2; perhaps TRBD2 as D (7 bases). This CDR3 is CASSSGGLHGELFF. The CDR3 DNA reads as TGTGCCAGCTCGTCCGGGGGGCTCCACGGGGAGCTGTTTTTT.